This T cell receptor (beta chain) was profiled in a study of chemoradiotherapy in HPV16-positive cancers. Repeated repertoire sampling spanned the course of chemoradiotherapy. The data were produced by immunoSEQ multiplex PCR, yet TCRdb's version contains in-frame clones alone and is incomplete. The table shows about 10,000 clones, with approximately 70% occurring only once. Study-level results: Better recurrence-free survival went with HPV-responsive T-cell expansion in HPV16-positive patients. Non-HPV-specific T cells did not expand in tumors during treatment, whereas candidate HPV-specific clones and E7-related motifs did.

As to this clone: Its antigen is not identified.

V lost 4 bases to trimming and J lost 5 bases; unmatched junction nucleotides: 5. Germline CDR1 is SGHRS and CDR2 is YFSETQ. CDR3 length: 14 residues. The specimen was taken from a patient who underwent chemoradiotherapy. The chain couples TRBV5-1 to TRBJ2-2, with 7 positions matching TRBD2. This TCR was recovered from a human donor with HPV-associated anogenital cancer. This CDR3 reads CASSPEAGTGELFF. As DNA, the CDR3 is TGCGCCAGCAGCCCAGAAGCGGGGACCGGGGAGCTGTTTTTT. Supplemented by reference TRBV5-1 and TRBJ2-2, the full variable domain reads KAGVTQTPRYLIKTRGQQVTLSCSPISGHRSVSWYQQTPGQGLQFLFEYFSETQRNKGNFPGRFSGRQFSNSRSEMNVSTLELGDSALYLCASSPEAGTGELFFGEGSRLTVL.